The source of this T cell receptor (beta chain) is a study of blood T cells in healthy people across ages. A sample-barcoded 5' primer and a J-beta primer mix were used in a second PCR of about 7 to 12 cycles. TCRdb re-analysed the 5' RACE reads in MiXCR, keeping a single row per CDR3 protein. Of some 1.1 million distinct CDR3 sequences in the sample, approximately 38% are singletons; the top ten hold around 13%. Sequencing was carried out using blood. This TCR was sampled from a man aged 18 to 29 in good health.

The CDR3 nucleotides read TGCAGTGCTAACTGGGACACTGGACTGTGGGAGCAGTTCTTC. It specifies CSANWDTGLWEQFF. The chain uses TRBV20-1 and TRBJ2-1, with D tentatively TRBD1 (6 bases). Germline V gives CDR1 DFQATT, CDR2 SNEGSKA (reference sequence). This CDR3 is built from 14 residues. The V gene lost 4 bases and the J gene lost 10 bases, with 20 bases spanning the gap.